This T cell receptor (beta chain) was found in a study of OX40 agonist ivuxolimab in advanced cancers. Study-level background: Dose-escalation patients' cancers were hepatocellular carcinoma, melanoma, renal cell or head and neck cancer. Study-wide findings and caveats: Blood T cells, both CD4+ and CD8+, expanded clonally by week 6 at 0.1 to 3.0 mg/kg. In CD8+ T cells, expanded clones were on average more numerous than in CD4+.

CDR3 size: 16 residues. Germline lookup yields CDR1 SGHDT and CDR2 YYEEEE. The V end lost 0 bases, the J end lost 2 bases, and 14 bases lay between the germline ends. Researchers took blood at baseline, on cycle 4 day 1, and on cycle 7 day 1. Comment on this clone: Its antigen remains unidentified.

The protocol was immunoSEQ multiplex PCR, while the TCRdb copy is restricted to in-frame clones and leaves out a portion. Among roughly 48,000 clones listed, 75% to 85% were seen once. Sequenced here: CD4+ or CD8+ T cells sorted from blood, sampled in a trial of the OX40 agonist ivuxolimab. The rearrangement uses TRBV5-6 and TRBJ2-5; a possible D gene is TRBD1 (6 bases). This TCR was sampled from an adult with an advanced solid tumor such as melanoma, head and neck, liver or kidney cancer. CDR3 residues: CASSLGSFGQQETQYF. CDR3 coding DNA: TGTGCCAGCAGCTTGGGGTCTTTCGGACAGCAAGAGACCCAGTACTTC.